Listed below are T cell receptor beta chains from one sample, sequenced in a study of blood T cell repertoires in COVID-19. Sequencing used immunoSEQ multiplex PCR; TCRdb keeps in-frame clones, though not all of them. This sample carries 150,000 to 200,000 clones, 65% to 85% of them seen once, and the ten largest clones take approximately 4%. Input material: PBMCs or T cells enriched from blood (not recorded which). These receptors all stem from a woman aged 45-65 years in a cohort exposed to, infected with or recovered from COVID-19 (not recorded which). CDR3s include the opening cysteine and the closing phenylalanine or tryptophan. Fields, in order: D gene, V gene, clone size, CDR3 length, J gene, CDR3 protein, CDR3 DNA. The D gene is left open where the match is weak. Size is stated for part of the rows, as once, few or many counts, or as a class when the clone is expanded.

TRBD1,TRBV30,.,17,TRBJ1-5,CAWSANRGQGVNQPQHF,TGTGCCTGGAGCGCCAATCGGGGACAGGGGGTCAATCAGCCCCAGCATTTT
.,TRBV7-2,few,14,TRBJ1-5,CASSLNQGRSPQHF,TGTGCCAGCAGCTTAAACCAGGGGAGATCGCCCCAGCATTTT
TRBD1,TRBV14,.,15,TRBJ1-6,CASSPWDRVDSPLHF,TGTGCCAGCAGCCCCTGGGACAGGGTAGATTCACCCCTCCACTTT
.,TRBV21-1,once,18,TRBJ2-5,CASSKGGGGLLSQETQYF,TGTGCCAGCAGCAAGGGTGGGGGGGGACTCCTTTCCCAAGAGACCCAGTACTTC
TRBD1,TRBV5-4,.,16,TRBJ1-1,CASSLAPGQGETEAFF,TGTGCCAGCAGCTTGGCCCCGGGACAGGGTGAAACTGAAGCTTTCTTT
TRBD1,TRBV2,once,14,TRBJ1-4,CASRDGTGNEKLFF,TGTGCCAGCAGGGATGGGACAGGAAATGAAAAACTGTTTTTT
TRBD1,TRBV29-1,few,14,TRBJ2-5,CSFTGAGGQETQYF,TGCAGCTTTACAGGGGCAGGGGGACAAGAGACCCAGTACTTC
.,TRBV5-1,.,14,TRBJ1-1,CASSFMREDTEAFF,TGCGCCAGCAGCTTCATGAGGGAAGACACTGAAGCTTTCTTT
.,TRBV2,.,15,TRBJ1-2,CASSEAGDLSYGYTF,TGTGCCAGCAGTGAAGCGGGAGATCTGAGCTATGGCTACACCTTC
TRBD2,TRBV18,.,17,TRBJ2-3,CASSPLAGGLGTDTQYF,TGTGCCAGCTCACCACTAGCGGGAGGGCTGGGCACAGATACGCAGTATTTT
.,TRBV7-3,.,13,TRBJ2-1,CASSSQGRDEQFF,TGTGCCAGCAGCTCCCAGGGGCGGGATGAGCAGTTCTTC
.,TRBV29-1,once,14,TRBJ1-1,CSVVEGSANTEAFF,TGCAGCGTTGTCGAGGGCTCGGCGAACACTGAAGCTTTCTTT
TRBD1,TRBV10-2,.,17,TRBJ2-7,CASSEVPGTGASYEQYF,TGCGCCAGCAGTGAGGTACCCGGGACAGGGGCCTCCTACGAGCAGTACTTC
.,TRBV28,once,17,TRBJ1-5,CASSLYGGVASNQPQHF,TGTGCCAGCAGTTTATACGGGGGTGTCGCTAGCAATCAGCCCCAGCATTTT
TRBD2,TRBV24-1,.,17,TRBJ2-3,CATSDPGLAPSTDTQYF,TGTGCCACCAGTGACCCCGGACTAGCGCCCAGCACAGATACGCAGTATTTT
TRBD1,TRBV28,.,14,TRBJ1-2,CASITGDASYGYTF,TGTGCCAGCATCACAGGGGATGCGAGCTATGGCTACACCTTC
.,TRBV7-6,few,13,TRBJ2-5,CASSLIYQETQYF,TGTGCCAGCAGCTTAATCTATCAAGAGACCCAGTACTTC
.,TRBV5-8,once,15,TRBJ2-2,CASSRGTANTGELFF,TGTGCCAGCAGCCGCGGGACGGCGAACACCGGGGAGCTGTTTTTT
.,TRBV15,.,17,TRBJ2-2,CATSRALEGGRAGELFF,TGTGCCACCAGCAGAGCTCTCGAGGGGGGGCGCGCCGGGGAGCTGTTTTTT
TRBD2,TRBV2,.,14,TRBJ2-1,CASAGGSSYNEQFF,TGTGCCAGTGCCGGGGGGAGCTCCTACAATGAGCAGTTCTTC
.,TRBV13,.,13,TRBJ2-6,CASSLSRANVLTF,TGTGCCAGCAGCTTGTCCAGGGCCAACGTCCTGACTTTC
.,TRBV9,.,15,TRBJ2-5,CASSPYPGDAETQYF,TGTGCCAGCAGCCCCTACCCGGGGGACGCGGAGACCCAGTACTTC
TRBD1,TRBV6-6,.,15,TRBJ2-1,CASRAPGQGIGEQFF,TGTGCCAGCAGGGCCCCGGGACAGGGGATTGGTGAGCAGTTCTTC
TRBD2,TRBV11-3,few,12,TRBJ2-1,CASSRNGGDKFF,TGTGCCAGCAGCCGCAACGGGGGGGATAAGTTCTTC
.,TRBV11-2,medium-sized,13,TRBJ2-5,CASSLWRQETQYF,TGTGCCAGCAGCTTATGGCGGCAAGAGACCCAGTACTTC
.,TRBV9,.,14,TRBJ2-2,CASSVVGVAGELFF,TGTGCCAGCAGCGTAGTCGGAGTCGCCGGGGAGCTGTTTTTT
TRBD2,TRBV4-3,.,14,TRBJ2-7,CASSQVAGVYEQYF,TGCGCCAGCAGCCAAGTAGCGGGGGTCTACGAGCAGTACTTC
.,TRBV11-2,.,13,TRBJ1-2,CASSSRGGLGYTF,TGTGCCAGCAGCTCCCGGGGAGGCTTGGGCTACACCTTC
.,TRBV28,.,15,TRBJ2-3,CASRTPTAGTDTQYF,TGTGCCAGCCGAACACCAACTGCCGGGACAGATACGCAGTATTTT
.,TRBV3-1/TRBV3-2,.,15,TRBJ1-5,CASSQDARLGQPQHF,TGTGCCAGCAGCCAAGACGCCAGGCTGGGTCAGCCCCAGCATTTT
TRBD1,TRBV19,.,13,TRBJ1-1,CASEGQGAAEAFF,TGTGCCAGTGAGGGACAGGGGGCGGCTGAAGCTTTCTTT
TRBD1,TRBV11-2,.,16,TRBJ2-5,CASSLIGTGRVETQYF,TGTGCCAGCAGCTTAATCGGGACAGGGAGAGTGGAGACCCAGTACTTC
TRBD1,TRBV10-3,once,14,TRBJ2-5,CAISGTGIQETQYF,TGTGCCATCAGTGGGACAGGCATCCAAGAGACCCAGTACTTC
.,TRBV24-1,.,13,TRBJ1-5,CATSDHVTQPQHF,TGTGCCACCAGTGACCACGTGACACAGCCCCAGCATTTT
TRBD1,TRBV7-9,.,17,TRBJ2-1,CASSSTQGQGTYNEQFF,TGTGCCAGCAGCTCCACCCAAGGACAGGGAACCTACAATGAGCAGTTCTTC
.,TRBV3-1/TRBV3-2,.,15,TRBJ2-3,CASSQVWGGRDTQYF,TGTGCCAGCAGCCAAGTCTGGGGGGGGCGGGATACGCAGTATTTT
TRBD1,TRBV28,.,15,TRBJ2-7,CASSSGTGLTYEQYF,TGTGCCAGCAGTTCCGGGACAGGGCTTACCTACGAGCAGTACTTC
TRBD1,TRBV2,.,13,TRBJ1-1,CASVPNRGREAFF,TGTGCCAGCGTACCTAACAGGGGGCGGGAAGCTTTCTTT
.,TRBV5-1,.,16,TRBJ2-7,CASSGTGAGLRGEQYF,TGCGCCAGCAGCGGAACGGGAGCCGGACTTCGAGGCGAGCAGTACTTC
.,TRBV7-8,.,13,TRBJ2-7,CASSPGLSYEQYF,TGTGCCAGCAGCCCGGGACTTTCCTACGAGCAGTACTTC
TRBD1,TRBV19,.,13,TRBJ1-1,CASSWTGNTEAFF,TGTGCCAGTAGTTGGACAGGCAACACTGAAGCTTTCTTT
.,TRBV7-9,once,10,TRBJ1-1,CASAGTEAFF,TGTGCCAGCGCCGGGACAGAAGCTTTCTTT
.,TRBV5-5,.,18,TRBJ2-3,CASSLASFSGAGADTQYF,TGTGCCAGCAGCTTGGCATCGTTCTCAGGGGCAGGGGCAGATACGCAGTATTTT
TRBD1,TRBV2,.,17,TRBJ1-6,CASSEFLGVRGRSPLHF,TGTGCCAGCAGTGAATTTCTTGGGGTCAGGGGGCGGTCACCCCTCCACTTT
TRBD2,TRBV28,.,17,TRBJ2-4,CASSSLAGGVAKNIQYF,TGTGCCAGCAGTTCACTAGCGGGAGGAGTAGCCAAAAACATTCAGTACTTC
.,TRBV18,.,13,TRBJ1-5,CASSPGGDQPQHF,TGTGCCAGCTCACCGGGGGGGGACCAGCCCCAGCATTTT
.,TRBV5-4,.,15,TRBJ2-2,CASSLRLENTGELFF,TGTGCCAGCAGCCTCAGACTAGAAAACACCGGGGAGCTGTTTTTT
.,TRBV6-6,few,16,TRBJ2-3,CASSYPRGGATDTQYF,TGTGCCAGCAGTTATCCGAGGGGGGGGGCCACAGATACGCAGTATTTT